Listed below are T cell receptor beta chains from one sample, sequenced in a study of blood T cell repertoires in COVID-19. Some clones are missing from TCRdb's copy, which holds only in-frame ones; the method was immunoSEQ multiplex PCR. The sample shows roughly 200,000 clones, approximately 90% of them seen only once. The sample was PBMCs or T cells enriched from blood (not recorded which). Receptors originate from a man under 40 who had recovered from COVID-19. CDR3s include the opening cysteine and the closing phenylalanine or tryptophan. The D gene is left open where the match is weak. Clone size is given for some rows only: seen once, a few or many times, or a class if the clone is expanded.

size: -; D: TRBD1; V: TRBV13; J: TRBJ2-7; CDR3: CASSYGTDSYEQYF; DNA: TGTGCCAGCAGCTACGGGACAGACTCCTACGAGCAGTACTTC
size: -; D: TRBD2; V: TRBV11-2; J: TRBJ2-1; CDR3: CASSPNSGRAVEQFF; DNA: TGTGCCAGCAGCCCAAATAGCGGGAGGGCCGTTGAGCAGTTCTTC
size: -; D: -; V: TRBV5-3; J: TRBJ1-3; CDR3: CARSLVRVRSGNTIYF; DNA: TGTGCCAGAAGCTTGGTCAGGGTACGGTCTGGAAACACCATATATTTT
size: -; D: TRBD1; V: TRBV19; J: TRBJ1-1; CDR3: CASSVRTGAVFYTEAFF; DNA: TGTGCCAGTAGTGTTCGGACAGGGGCAGTCTTTTACACTGAAGCTTTCTTT
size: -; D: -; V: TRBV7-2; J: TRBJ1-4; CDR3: CASSSTKGGGEKLFF; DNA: TGTGCCAGCAGCTCTACCAAGGGCGGAGGTGAAAAACTGTTTTTT
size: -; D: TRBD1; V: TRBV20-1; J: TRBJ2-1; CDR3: CSASGGQYLYNEQFF; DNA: TGCAGTGCTAGTGGGGGACAGTACCTATACAATGAGCAGTTCTTC
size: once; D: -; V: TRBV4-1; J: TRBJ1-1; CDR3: CASSQARGRNTEAFF; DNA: TGCGCCAGCAGCCAAGCGAGAGGGAGGAACACTGAAGCTTTCTTT
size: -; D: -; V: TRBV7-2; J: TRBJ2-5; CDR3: CASSPTGKETQYF; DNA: TGTGCCAGCAGCCCCACAGGGAAGGAGACCCAGTACTTC
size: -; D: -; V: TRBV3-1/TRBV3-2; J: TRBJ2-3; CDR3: CASSQVRLGNTDTQYF; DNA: TGTGCCAGCAGCCAAGTGCGACTAGGCAACACAGATACGCAGTATTTT
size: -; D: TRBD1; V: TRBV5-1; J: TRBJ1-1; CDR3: CASSLGDRVNTEAFF; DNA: TGCGCCAGCAGCTTGGGGGACAGAGTGAACACTGAAGCTTTCTTT
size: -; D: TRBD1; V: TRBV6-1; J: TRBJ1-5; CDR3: CASSKESGTGFNQPQHF; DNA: TGTGCCAGCAGTAAAGAATCCGGGACAGGGTTCAATCAGCCCCAGCATTTT
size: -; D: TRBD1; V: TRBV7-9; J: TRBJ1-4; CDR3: CASSLRGTGTATNEKLFF; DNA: TGTGCCAGCAGCTTAAGAGGGACAGGGACAGCAACTAATGAAAAACTGTTTTTT
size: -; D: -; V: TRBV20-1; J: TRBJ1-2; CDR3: CSASRTGPYGYTF; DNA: TGCAGTGCTAGTAGAACAGGGCCCTATGGCTACACCTTC
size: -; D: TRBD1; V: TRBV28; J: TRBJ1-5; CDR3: CASRPQGTSNQPQHF; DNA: TGTGCCAGCAGGCCACAGGGGACTAGCAATCAGCCCCAGCATTTT
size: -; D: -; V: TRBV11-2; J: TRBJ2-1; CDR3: CASSLAPIDEQFF; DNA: TGTGCCAGCAGCTTAGCCCCAATAGATGAGCAGTTCTTC
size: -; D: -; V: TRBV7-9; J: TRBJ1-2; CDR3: CASSPTPGSGYTF; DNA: TGTGCCAGCAGCCCCACCCCCGGTTCTGGCTACACCTTC
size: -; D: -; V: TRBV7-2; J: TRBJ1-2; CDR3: CASSSYGNYGYTF; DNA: TGTGCCAGCAGCTCCTACGGTAACTATGGCTACACCTTC
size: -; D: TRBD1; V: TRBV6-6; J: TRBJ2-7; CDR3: CASRAGQGTYEQYF; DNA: TGTGCCAGCAGGGCGGGACAGGGAACCTACGAGCAGTACTTC
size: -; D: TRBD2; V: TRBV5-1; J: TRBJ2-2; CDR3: CASSLAGGAGELFF; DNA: TGCGCCAGCAGCTTGGCCGGGGGGGCCGGGGAGCTGTTTTTT
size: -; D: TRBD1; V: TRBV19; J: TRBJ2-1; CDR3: CASSILLGGQGYNEQFF; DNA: TGTGCCAGTAGTATCCTACTGGGGGGACAGGGCTACAATGAGCAGTTCTTC
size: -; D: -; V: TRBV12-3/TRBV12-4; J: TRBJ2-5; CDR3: CASSLSGTQYF; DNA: TGTGCCAGCAGTTTATCAGGGACCCAGTACTTC
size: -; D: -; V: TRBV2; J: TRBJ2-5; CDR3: CASSEAMRRTAKAAQYF; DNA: TGTGCCAGCAGTGAAGCCATGAGGAGAACAGCCAAAGCGGCCCAGTACTTC
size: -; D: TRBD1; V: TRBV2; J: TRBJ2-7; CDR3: CASRQGLAYEQYF; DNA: TGTGCCAGCAGACAGGGGTTAGCCTACGAGCAGTACTTC
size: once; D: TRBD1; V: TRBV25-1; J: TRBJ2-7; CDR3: CASSVGQDSYEQYF; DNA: TGTGCCAGCAGTGTTGGACAGGACTCCTACGAGCAGTACTTC
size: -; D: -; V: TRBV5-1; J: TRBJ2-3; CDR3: CASSYEGLAITDTQYF; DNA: TGCGCCAGCAGCTACGAGGGGCTAGCGATCACAGATACGCAGTATTTT
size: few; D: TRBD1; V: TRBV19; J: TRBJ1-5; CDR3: CASSPSGGGNSNQPQHF; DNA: TGTGCCAGTAGTCCCTCAGGGGGCGGGAACAGCAATCAGCCCCAGCATTTT
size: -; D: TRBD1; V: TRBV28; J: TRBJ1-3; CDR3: CASSQGGQVLSGNTIYF; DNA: TGTGCCAGCAGCCAAGGCGGACAGGTCCTCTCTGGAAACACCATATATTTT
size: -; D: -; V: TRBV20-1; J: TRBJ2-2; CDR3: CSAPYTGELFF; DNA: TGCAGTGCCCCGTACACCGGGGAGCTGTTTTTT
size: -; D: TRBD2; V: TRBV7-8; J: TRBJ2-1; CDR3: CASRKKWTSGYNEQFF; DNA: TGTGCCAGCAGAAAAAAATGGACTAGCGGTTACAATGAGCAGTTCTTC
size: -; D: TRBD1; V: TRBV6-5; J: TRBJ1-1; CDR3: CASLRGLGTEAFF; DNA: TGTGCCAGCCTCAGGGGGCTGGGCACTGAAGCTTTCTTT
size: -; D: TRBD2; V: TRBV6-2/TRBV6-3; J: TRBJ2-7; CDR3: CASSHRSGSPEQYF; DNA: TGTGCCAGCAGTCACCGGAGCGGGAGCCCCGAGCAGTACTTC
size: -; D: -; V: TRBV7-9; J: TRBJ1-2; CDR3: CASSLAGSPYGYTF; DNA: TGTGCCAGCAGCTTAGCTGGCAGTCCCTATGGCTACACCTTC
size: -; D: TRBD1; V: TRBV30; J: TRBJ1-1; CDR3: CAWSPTRTGGVGLGGTEAFF; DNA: TGTGCCTGGAGTCCTACCCGGACAGGGGGCGTTGGGTTGGGAGGGACTGAAGCTTTCTTT
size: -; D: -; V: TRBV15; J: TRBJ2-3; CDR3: CATSRAQGGRADTQYF; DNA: TGTGCCACCAGCAGGGCCCAGGGGGGCCGAGCAGATACGCAGTATTTT
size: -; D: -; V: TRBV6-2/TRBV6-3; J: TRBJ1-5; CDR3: CASSAAGVGNQPQHF; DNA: TGTGCCAGCAGTGCGGCGGGTGTGGGCAATCAGCCCCAGCATTTT
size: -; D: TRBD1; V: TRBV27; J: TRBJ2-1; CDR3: CASKWDRGYNEQFF; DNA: TGTGCCAGCAAGTGGGACAGGGGGTACAATGAGCAGTTCTTC
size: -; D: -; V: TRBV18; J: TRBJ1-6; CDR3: CASSHIREALENSPLHF; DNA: TGTGCCAGCTCACACATACGGGAGGCGCTAGAAAATTCACCCCTCCACTTT
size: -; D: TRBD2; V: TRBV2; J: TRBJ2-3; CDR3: CASSESGTSGRFTDTQYF; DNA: TGTGCCAGCAGTGAAAGCGGGACTAGCGGGAGGTTCACAGATACGCAGTATTTT
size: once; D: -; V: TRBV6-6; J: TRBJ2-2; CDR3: CASSYGGGMSGELFF; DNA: TGTGCCAGCAGTTACGGTGGCGGAATGAGCGGGGAGCTGTTTTTT
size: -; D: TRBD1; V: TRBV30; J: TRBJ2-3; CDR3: CALKRLPWRDRGTDTQYF; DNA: TGTGCCCTAAAACGATTACCCTGGAGGGACAGGGGTACAGATACGCAGTATTTT